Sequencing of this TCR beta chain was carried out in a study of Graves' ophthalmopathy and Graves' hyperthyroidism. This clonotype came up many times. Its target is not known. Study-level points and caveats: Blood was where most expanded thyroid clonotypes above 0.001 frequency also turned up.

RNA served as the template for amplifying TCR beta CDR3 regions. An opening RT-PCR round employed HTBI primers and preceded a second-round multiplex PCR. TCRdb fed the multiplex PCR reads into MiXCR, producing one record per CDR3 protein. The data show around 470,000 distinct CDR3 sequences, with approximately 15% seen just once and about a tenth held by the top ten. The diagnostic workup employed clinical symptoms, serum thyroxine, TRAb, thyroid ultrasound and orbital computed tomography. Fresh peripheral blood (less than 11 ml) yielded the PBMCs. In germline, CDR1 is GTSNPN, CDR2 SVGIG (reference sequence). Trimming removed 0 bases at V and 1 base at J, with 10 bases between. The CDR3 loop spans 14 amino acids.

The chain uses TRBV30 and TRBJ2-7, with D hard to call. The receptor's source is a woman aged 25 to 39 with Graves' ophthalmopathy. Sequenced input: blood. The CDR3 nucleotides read TGTGCCTGGAGTGTAGTATACGGATCCTACGAGCAGTACTTC. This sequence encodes CAWSVVYGSYEQYF.